The source of this T cell receptor (beta chain) is a study of CD8 T cells in Susac syndrome. On the study more broadly: Of the sequenced Susac syndrome patients, roughly six had active disease and fewer than ten were in remission.

V lost 5 bases and J lost 9; bases outside the gene matches: 13. Germline values: CDR1 SEHNR, CDR2 FQNEAQ (reference sequence). This CDR3 comprises 15 residues. The authors reverse transcribed 0.5 to 1 ug RNA with random hexamers. TCRdb ran MiXCR on the immunoSEQ multiplex PCR reads and lists one entry per CDR3 protein. Counted here are around 170,000 distinct CDR3 sequences, 95% occurring once; the ten biggest clones make up approximately 0.1%. Negative isolation was applied to CD8+ and CD4+ T cells, and FACS enrichment was applied to TEMRA cells. The specimen sequenced was CD4+ T cells from PBMCs. This chain uses TRBV7-9 with TRBJ2-1; the match to TRBD2 covers 7 bases. The receptor's source is a human donor with Susac syndrome. The chain's CDR3 is CASSPVAAGGGEQFF. The CDR3 bases are TGTGCCAGCAGCCCCGTCGCGGCGGGCGGGGGTGAGCAGTTCTTC.